This T cell receptor beta chain appears in the sequencing data of a study of blood T cell repertoires in COVID-19 (dated by TCRdb to the early 2020s). Regarding the research as a whole: Samples covering the acute and convalescent phases of COVID-19 were provided by collaborators in the United States, Italy and Spain. The material from the prospective study consisted of cDNA or gDNA derived from T cells, B-cell-depleted T cells, or PBMCs. Deeply sampled blood TCRbeta repertoires from subjects exposed to, actively infected with, or recovered from COVID-19 were included in the dataset. The repertoires were released in a freely available public database intended as a resource for research on the immune response to SARS-CoV-2. Samples came from the ongoing ImmuneRACE study (first 160 participants) plus 1,254 subjects from 6 global collaborators. Sample metadata almost always included a de-identified subject ID, COVID-19 status, age in years and sex. HLA class I and class II types, where available, came from metadata supplied by the sample provider rather than from assay-based typing. On the study overall, not on this receptor specifically: The quantity of clinical and demographic metadata differed by source and by participant and was supplied without curation.

V gives up 2 bases and J gives up 5 bases, and the segment between their germline ends measures 21 bases. Measured from the cysteine to the phenylalanine, the CDR3 is 17 residues long. The retained sequence is limited to the CDR3, 51 bases, with the frame set at the first base. The collaborating institutions used their own protocols to collect whole blood in K2EDTA tubes. For TCRbeta analysis, collaborators shipped samples as frozen whole blood, isolated PBMCs, or DNA extracted from either of those sample types. TCRbeta CDR3 regions were amplified from genomic DNA using the immunoSEQ Assay, a bias-controlled multiplex PCR. The authors' analysis ran thus. Within the assay, amplification of reference gene primers was used to estimate how many nucleated cells each sample contained. To quantify the absolute abundance of each unique TCRbeta CDR3 rearrangement, sequence reads were collapsed and filtered. Productive Simpson clonality was computed per sample as the square root of Simpson's diversity index over productive rearrangements. The clones in this table, taken by TCRdb from immuneACCESS, are in-frame only. Not every clone is retained; where verified, under half of the shortfall comes from an unresolved V gene, and the cause of the rest is unknown. Clone size and V and J calls were adopted from that table, with D and trimming inferred from the DNA. The sample table shows 70,000 or so clones, and 90% are seen once. The top ten constitute roughly 5% of the sample.

With regard to this clone: There is no known antigen for this receptor. One base away there is no much larger clone; base qualities are not given.

This TCR came from a woman younger than 30 with acute or convalescent COVID-19. In this chain, TRBV23-1 is recombined with TRBJ2-5, with TRBD1 perhaps the D gene, on 7 matching bases. TRBV23-1 is an ORF, with its function uncertain. Sequenced: peripheral blood. In nucleotides, the sequence is TGCGCCAGCAGTCAAGGCGGGACAGCTGAATCTAGGGAGACCCAGTACTTC. It translates as CASSQGGTAESRETQYF.